A selection of T cell receptor beta chains follows, all from one sample in a study of T-cell memory formation after mild COVID-19. TCRdb itself ran the 5' RACE reads through MiXCR, one entry per CDR3 protein. Of hundreds of thousands of distinct CDR3 sequences in the sample, about 22% were seen once. What was sequenced was PBMCs or a T cell subset sorted from them (not recorded which). The source of these receptors is an adult woman who had mild COVID-19 (a few samples of this study predate the infection). Cell type and time point are not known. CDR3s include the opening cysteine and the closing phenylalanine or tryptophan.

V: TRBV10-3; J: TRBJ2-7; CDR3: CAISEPGQGPTRTYEQYF
V: TRBV24-1; J: TRBJ2-4; CDR3: CATSEEGGTKNIQYF
V: TRBV19; J: TRBJ2-2; CDR3: CASRMDRELFF
V: TRBV15; J: TRBJ2-5; CDR3: CATSEVAGVETQYF
V: TRBV7-9; J: TRBJ2-2; CDR3: CASTVFGELFF
V: TRBV30; J: TRBJ1-2; CDR3: CAWNGAPENYGYTF
V: TRBV27; J: TRBJ2-1; CDR3: CASSFYRGVTYNEQFF
V: TRBV19; J: TRBJ2-4; CDR3: CASSTRTSGRDLAKNIQYF
V: TRBV7-9; J: TRBJ2-3; CDR3: CASRGGQKTDTQYF
V: TRBV4-3; J: TRBJ2-2; CDR3: CASSHSLRRDAGELFF
V: TRBV9; J: TRBJ1-5; CDR3: CASSAGPGGGNQPQHF
V: TRBV27; J: TRBJ1-1; CDR3: CASRLTDTEAFF
V: TRBV12-3/TRBV12-4; J: TRBJ2-1; CDR3: CASSSWDTEQFF
V: TRBV12-3/TRBV12-4; J: TRBJ2-7; CDR3: CASSSGTVNSYEQYF
V: TRBV5-6; J: TRBJ2-5; CDR3: CASSDRAGETQYF
V: TRBV9; J: TRBJ2-1; CDR3: CASSAEREPYNEQFF
V: TRBV7-2; J: TRBJ1-6; CDR3: CASSLGGFDSPLHF
V: TRBV7-2; J: TRBJ2-1; CDR3: CASSLVGGFSYNEQFF
V: TRBV5-4; J: TRBJ1-3; CDR3: CASSIQGDGNTIYF
V: TRBV18; J: TRBJ2-7; CDR3: CASSPRDSGEQYF
V: TRBV4-2; J: TRBJ2-7; CDR3: CASAAGTGQYEQYF
V: TRBV20-1; J: TRBJ2-1; CDR3: CSARDPGLYYNEQFF
V: TRBV7-8; J: TRBJ1-4; CDR3: CASSLRTGGEKLFF
V: TRBV20-1; J: TRBJ2-1; CDR3: CSAQAGTSPYNEQFF
V: TRBV29-1; J: TRBJ1-1; CDR3: CSGTLNTEAFF
V: TRBV12-3/TRBV12-4; J: TRBJ2-1; CDR3: CASSYLVNEQFF
V: TRBV27; J: TRBJ2-7; CDR3: CASSRADGSGLREQYF
V: TRBV2; J: TRBJ2-7; CDR3: CASSEGGLYEQYF
V: TRBV7-2; J: TRBJ2-4; CDR3: CASSYRTGLLAKNIQYF
V: TRBV2; J: TRBJ1-1; CDR3: CASSGMRGPGTEAFF
V: TRBV7-2; J: TRBJ1-2; CDR3: CASSLGHAGAYGYTF
V: TRBV9; J: TRBJ1-2; CDR3: CASSWDRGLYGYTF
V: TRBV5-5; J: TRBJ1-4; CDR3: CASSLTGGEKLFF
V: TRBV4-3; J: TRBJ1-1; CDR3: CASSQEGGRMNTEAFF
V: TRBV5-4; J: TRBJ2-4; CDR3: CASSLSQGAVKNIQYF
V: TRBV6-5; J: TRBJ2-5; CDR3: CASSFMGQGASETQYF
V: TRBV6-5; J: TRBJ1-2; CDR3: CASSYSGNTANYGYTF
V: TRBV6-5; J: TRBJ1-1; CDR3: CASSASRLNTEAFF
V: TRBV29-1; J: TRBJ1-1; CDR3: CSVYDSTGKNTEAFF
V: TRBV24-1; J: TRBJ2-1; CDR3: CATSDLVREFF
V: TRBV6-5; J: TRBJ2-1; CDR3: CASSYFSGGRRHNEQFF